The clone carrying this T cell receptor (beta chain) has a handful of counts. What it recognizes is unknown. Constant-segment primers served in 5'RACE that generated TCR alpha and TCR beta cDNA libraries bearing sample barcodes and UMIs. One entry per CDR3 protein results from TCRdb running MiXCR on the 5' RACE reads. Of fewer than 250,000 distinct CDR3 sequences listed, roughly a tenth are singletons. This sample was included in a study of T-cell memory formation after mild COVID-19. Looking at the study overall: TCR clusters were largely donor specific. Overall study results and limits: Detection of some responders pre-infection suggested pre-existing cross-reactive memory T cells participated.

V shed 1 base and J 3 bases; nucleotides not matched to a gene: 10. The CDR3 consists of 18 residues. Germline V gives CDR1 KGHDR, CDR2 SFDVKD. The receptor was derived from a man aged 18-30 years who had mild COVID-19 (a few samples of this study predate the infection). Cell type and time point are not known. This sequence joins TRBV24-1 and TRBJ2-7, with TRBD1 matching over 11 bases. The sequencing sample was made of PBMCs or a T cell subset sorted from them (not recorded which). The CDR3 bases are TGTGCCACCAGTGATTTTGACCTTCGGGACAGGGGGTTCTACGAGCAGTACTTC. This encodes CATSDFDLRDRGFYEQYF.